The next 20 T cell receptor beta chains were all read from a single sample in a study of glioma-infiltrating T cells after dendritic cell vaccination (dated by TCRdb to the mid-2010s). Library construction relied on the immunoSEQ multiplex PCR assay. Held by TCRdb, this immuneACCESS table contains in-frame sequences only and omits some clones. Under half of the omission traces to an unresolved V gene where checked; the cause of the rest is unknown. The sample yields 55,000 to 70,000 clones; approximately 78% were counted once. The ten largest clones add up to about 10% of the sample. The sequenced sample was blood, obtained before dendritic cell vaccination. The receptors shown here come from a human donor with glioblastoma.

CDR3 sequence reads: CASRTEGIAKNIQYF. CDR3 nucleotides: TGTGCCAGTAGGACAGAAGGTATAGCCAAAAACATTCAGTACTTC. The chain carries TRBV19 and TRBJ2-4; TRBD1 might be the D (5 bases). The CDR3 is 15 amino acids. Germline CDR1 and CDR2: LNHDA and SQIVND (reference sequence). Trimming removed 6 bases at V and 0 bases at J, with 12 bases between.

This chain uses TRBV5-8 with TRBJ2-3; 9 bases fit TRBD2. Per the germline V gene, CDR1 is SGHTS and CDR2 is YDEGEE. J was trimmed by 2 bases and V by 3 bases; bases with no gene match: 7. The CDR3 is 16 amino acids. This CDR3 reads CASSWGASGVTDTQYF. In DNA, the CDR3 is TGTGCCAGCAGCTGGGGGGCTAGCGGGGTCACAGATACGCAGTATTTT.

This clone appeared once. This chain connects TRBV15 to TRBJ1-2; D is perhaps TRBD1 (5 bases). From germline, CDR1 is LNHNV and CDR2 YYDKDF (reference sequence). V was trimmed by 0 bases and J by 8 bases, leaving 10 bases between them. The CDR3 spans 13 residues. For the CDR3, the DNA is TGTGCCACCAGCAGAGATTGGGAGGGGGGCTACACCTTC. Encoded protein: CATSRDWEGGYTF.

The chain has TRBV2 and TRBJ1-5; the D is unclear. The germline V and J ends were trimmed by 2 bases and 7 bases, with 15 bases remaining between them. Germline V gives CDR1 SNHLY, CDR2 FYNNEI. The length of the CDR3 is 15 residues. The CDR3 DNA is TGTGCCAGCAGTGAACTCGCGGGAGCGACGCAGCCCCAGCATTTT. It specifies CASSELAGATQPQHF.

The CDR3 nucleotides are TGTGCCAGCAGTCTGGGGGGGAGAACTGAAGCTTTCTTT. Protein sequence: CASSLGGRTEAFF. The rearrangement links TRBV6-5 to TRBJ1-1, with D possibly TRBD1 on 5 matching bases. Germline CDR1 and CDR2: MNHEY and SVGAGI. V gave up 5 bases and J gave up 5 bases, with 12 bases separating them. This CDR3 is built from 13 residues.

The chain links TRBV5-1 to TRBJ2-1, with 7 bases matching TRBD1. Trimming cost V 2 bases and J 7 bases; bases outside gene matches: 3. This CDR3 is 13 amino acids long. Per germline, CDR1 SGHRS and CDR2 YFSETQ. The CDR3 DNA reads as TGCGCCAGCAGCTTCACAGGGGAAAATGAGCAGTTCTTC. Translating it yields CASSFTGENEQFF.

This chain joins TRBV27 and TRBJ2-1, with D possibly TRBD2 on 5 matching bases. The germline V gene has CDR1 MNHEY and CDR2 SMNVEV (reference sequence). The CDR3 length is 16 residues. Deletions cut 3 bases from V and 9 bases from J, with 21 bases between. The CDR3 DNA is TGTGCCAGCAGTTTTGTAACGAGCGGCTCATATAGTGAGCAGTTCTTC. This sequence encodes CASSFVTSGSYSEQFF.

For the CDR3, the DNA is TGCGCCAGCAGCTTGTGGGACATAAACACTGAAGCTTTCTTT. The encoded protein is CASSLWDINTEAFF. V is TRBV5-1 and J is TRBJ1-1; possibly TRBD1 for D (6 bases). Between the trimmed V and J ends, which lost 1 base and 2 bases, there was a span of 9 bases. The CDR3 consists of 14 residues. Germline CDR1 and CDR2: SGHRS and YFSETQ.

This clone was counted a single time. The chain links TRBV13 to TRBJ2-5; 10 bases agree with TRBD1. In germline, CDR1 is PRHDT, CDR2 FYEKMQ (reference sequence). The CDR3 totals 14 residues. The trim removed 3 bases at V and 5 bases at J, leaving 3 bases unmatched. CDR3 sequence reads: CASSLTGGRETQYF. CDR3 DNA sequence: TGTGCCAGCAGCTTGACAGGGGGCAGGGAGACCCAGTACTTC.

V is TRBV6-4 and J is TRBJ1-1, with D possibly matching TRBD1 (5 bases). Germline CDR1 is MRHNA and CDR2 is SNTAGT. CDR3 length equals 14 residues. V was cut by 3 bases and J by 6 bases, with 14 bases left in between. DNA for the CDR3: TGTGCCAGCAGTGATACGGGTCTCAGGGCTGAAGCTTTCTTT. Translating it yields CASSDTGLRAEAFF.

The CDR3 loop reads CATSGPPGLAWGTDTQYF. Here the CDR3 DNA reads TGTGCCACCAGCGGACCCCCCGGACTAGCCTGGGGCACAGATACGCAGTATTTT. The V and J genes are TRBV15 and TRBJ2-3; 8 bases are a match to TRBD2. Germline assignment: CDR1 LNHNV and CDR2 YYDKDF (reference sequence). With 5 bases clipped from V and 1 base from J, the junction kept 14 bases outside the gene matches. The CDR3 is 18 amino acids.

The rearrangement uses TRBV10-1 and TRBJ1-6; 9 nucleotides align to TRBD1. This CDR3 spans 15 amino acids. The V segment lost 4 bases and the J segment 7 bases; nucleotides outside the gene matches: 5. Germline values: CDR1 WNHNN, CDR2 SYGVQD (reference sequence). In DNA form, the CDR3 reads TGCGCCAGCAGTGGGACAGGGGTTTCGAATTCACCCCTCCACTTT. It specifies CASSGTGVSNSPLHF.

This clone appeared once. The chain recombines TRBV5-1 with TRBJ2-1; 9 positions agree with TRBD2. V lost 1 base to trimming and J lost 6 bases; unmatched junction nucleotides: 8. The germline gives CDR1 SGHRS, CDR2 YFSETQ. The CDR3 contains 16 residues. Written as DNA, the CDR3 is TGCGCCAGCAGCTTGTTAAACCGGCGGGGGGGCAATGAGCAGTTCTTC. Its translation is CASSLLNRRGGNEQFF. The entire variable domain, with the rest obtained from reference TRBV5-1 and TRBJ2-1, is as follows: KAGVTQTPRYLIKTRGQQVTLSCSPISGHRSVSWYQQTPGQGLQFLFEYFSETQRNKGNFPGRFSGRQFSNSRSEMNVSTLELGDSALYLCASSLLNRRGGNEQFFGPGTRLTVL.

V and J are TRBV28 and TRBJ2-7, with 7 nucleotides matching TRBD1. The CDR3 totals 15 residues. V lost 1 base to trimming and J lost 9 bases; unmatched junction nucleotides: 12. Germline-derived CDR1 and CDR2 are MDHEN and SYDVKM. The CDR3 DNA sequence: TGTGCCAGCAGTTTATTTAGGCAGGGGGTGATGCGGCAGTACTTC. The encoded protein is CASSLFRQGVMRQYF.

CDR3 protein: CASSVNRVGLDTQYF. For the CDR3, the DNA is TGTGCCAGCAGTGTTAACAGGGTGGGTCTAGATACGCAGTATTTT. The gene calls are TRBV2 and TRBJ2-3, with D perhaps matching TRBD1 (6 bases). V lost 4 bases and J lost 5, with 16 bases in between. CDR3 length: 15 residues. Germline values: CDR1 SNHLY, CDR2 FYNNEI.

The chain is built from TRBV28 and TRBJ2-5, with a tentative D call TRBD2 (5 bases). CDR3 length: 16 amino acids. With 4 bases removed from V and 5 bases from J, the gap between germline ends came to 20 bases. Germline CDR1 is MDHEN and CDR2 is SYDVKM. CDR3 amino acids: CASSSPGILGRETQYF. The CDR3 DNA is TGTGCCAGCAGTTCCCCCGGGATCCTAGGCAGGGAGACCCAGTACTTC.

The chain has TRBV29-1 and TRBJ2-3, with D perhaps TRBD2 (7 bases). The CDR3 consists of 12 residues. Per germline, CDR1 SQVTM and CDR2 ANQGSEA. V lost 1 base and J 11 bases, leaving 13 bases between the germline ends. This CDR3 is CSVEARGGGQYF. The DNA for the CDR3 is TGCAGCGTTGAAGCTCGAGGGGGGGGGCAGTATTTT.

The rearrangement joins TRBV7-9 to TRBJ1-1, with TRBD1 identical over 8 bases. CDR1 and CDR2 from the germline V gene are SEHNR and FQNEAQ (reference sequence). With V trimmed by 6 bases and J by 5 bases, 8 bases remained unmatched. The CDR3 totals 14 residues. The CDR3 nucleotides are TGTGCCAGCAGTGGGCAGGGGGCCCTTACTGAAGCTTTCTTT. Protein sequence: CASSGQGALTEAFF.

The chain is built from TRBV7-8 and TRBJ2-2; D might be TRBD2 (6 bases). V gave up 4 bases and J gave up 12 bases, with 9 bases separating them. The CDR3 spans 11 residues. Germline V gives CDR1 SGHVS, CDR2 FQNEAQ. DNA of the CDR3: TGTGCCAGCAGCTCGGGACTTCAGCTGTTTTTT. Translation gives CASSSGLQLFF.

This chain uses TRBV30 with TRBJ1-1; a possible D gene is TRBD1 (5 bases). V was trimmed by 2 bases and J by 4 bases, leaving 8 bases between them. The CDR3 is 12 residues long. CDR1 and CDR2 from the germline V gene are GTSNPN and SVGIG (reference sequence). The CDR3 loop reads CAWSRRATEAFF. The DNA for the CDR3 is TGTGCCTGGAGTCGCAGGGCCACTGAAGCTTTCTTT.